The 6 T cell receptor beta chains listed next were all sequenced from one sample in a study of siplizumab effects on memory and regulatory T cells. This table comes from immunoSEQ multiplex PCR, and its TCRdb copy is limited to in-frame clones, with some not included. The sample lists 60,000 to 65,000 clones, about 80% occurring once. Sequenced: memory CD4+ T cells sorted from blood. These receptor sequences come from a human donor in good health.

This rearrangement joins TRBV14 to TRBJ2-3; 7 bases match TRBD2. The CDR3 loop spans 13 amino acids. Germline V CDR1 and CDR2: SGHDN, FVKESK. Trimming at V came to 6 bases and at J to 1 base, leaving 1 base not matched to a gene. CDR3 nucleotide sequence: TGTGCCAGCAGTCTAGCGGGCACAGATACGCAGTATTTT. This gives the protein CASSLAGTDTQYF.

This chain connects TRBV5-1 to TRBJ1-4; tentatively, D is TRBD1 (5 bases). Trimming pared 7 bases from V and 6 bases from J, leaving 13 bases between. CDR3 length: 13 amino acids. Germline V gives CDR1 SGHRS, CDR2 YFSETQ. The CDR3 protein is CASRRVSDEKLFF. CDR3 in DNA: TGCGCCAGCCGCAGGGTGTCGGATGAAAAACTGTTTTTT.

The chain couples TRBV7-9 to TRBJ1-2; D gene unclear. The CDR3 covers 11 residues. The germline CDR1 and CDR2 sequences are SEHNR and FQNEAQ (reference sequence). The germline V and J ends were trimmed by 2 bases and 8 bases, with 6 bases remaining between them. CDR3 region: CASSLLSGYTF. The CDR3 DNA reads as TGTGCCAGCAGCTTACTAAGCGGCTACACCTTC.

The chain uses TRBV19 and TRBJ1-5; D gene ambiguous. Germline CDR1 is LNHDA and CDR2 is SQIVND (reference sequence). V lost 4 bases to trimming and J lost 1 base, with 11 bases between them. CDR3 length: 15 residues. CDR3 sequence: CASSRQVGSNQPQHF. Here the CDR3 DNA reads TGTGCCAGTAGTAGGCAGGTTGGGAGCAATCAGCCCCAGCATTTT.

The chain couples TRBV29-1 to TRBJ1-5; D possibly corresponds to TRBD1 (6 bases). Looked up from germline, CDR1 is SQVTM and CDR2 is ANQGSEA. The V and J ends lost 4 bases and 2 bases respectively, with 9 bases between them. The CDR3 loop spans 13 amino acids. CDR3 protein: CSVAGAGNQPQHF. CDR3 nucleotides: TGCAGCGTTGCAGGGGCAGGCAATCAGCCCCAGCATTTT.

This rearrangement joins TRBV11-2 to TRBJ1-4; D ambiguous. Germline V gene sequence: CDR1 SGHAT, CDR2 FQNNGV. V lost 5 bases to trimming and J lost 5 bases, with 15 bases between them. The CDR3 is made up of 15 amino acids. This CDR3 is CASSQSVNSNEKLFF. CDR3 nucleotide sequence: TGTGCCAGCAGCCAAAGTGTAAATAGCAATGAAAAACTGTTTTTT.